A single sample is the source of the 6 T cell receptor beta chains below, sequenced in a study of response to subunit inactivated influenza vaccine. From the RT-PCR reads, TCRdb called clonotypes with MiXCR, one entry per CDR3 protein. The sample consists of over 300,000 distinct CDR3 sequences, 20% to 25% of them appearing once. Sample: PBMCs from blood, taken less than 22 months after vaccination. These receptors all stem from a man aged 45-69 years who received an inactivated influenza vaccine.

V and J are TRBV19 and TRBJ2-1; 7 nucleotides match TRBD2. CDR1 and CDR2 (germline): LNHDA, SQIVND (reference sequence). The CDR3 extends over 16 amino acids. Trimming at V came to 1 base and at J to 0 bases, leaving 3 bases not matched to a gene. CDR3 coding DNA: TGTGCCAGTAGTATAGCTAGGACTAGCTCCTACAATGAGCAGTTCTTC. It encodes CASSIARTSSYNEQFF.

The V and J genes are TRBV14 and TRBJ1-4, with D unresolved. Looked up from germline, CDR1 is SGHDN and CDR2 is FVKESK. This CDR3 region has 14 residues. Trimming pared 4 bases from V and 6 bases from J, leaving 12 bases between. CDR3 protein: CASSRQIGHEKLFF. The CDR3 DNA follows: TGTGCCAGCAGCCGTCAGATAGGGCATGAAAAACTGTTTTTT.

This clonotype has just a few counts. This chain joins TRBV7-2 and TRBJ2-7, with TRBD2 identical over 7 bases. The CDR3 loop spans 15 amino acids. The trim removed 5 bases at V and 2 bases at J, leaving 9 bases unmatched. From germline, CDR1 is SGHTA and CDR2 FQGNSA. As DNA, the CDR3 is TGTGCCAGCAGCGCGGGGGTAGCAAACCCCTACGAGCAGTACTTC. Its protein is CASSAGVANPYEQYF. The variable domain in full, with the rest retrieved from reference TRBV7-2 and TRBJ2-7, is GAGVSQSPSNKVTEKGKDVELRCDPISGHTALYWYRQSLGQGLEFLIYFQGNSAPDKSGLPSDRFSAERTGGSVSTLTIQRTQQEDSAVYLCASSAGVANPYEQYFGPGTRLTVT.

This clonotype was counted between two and nine times. This rearrangement joins TRBV5-6 to TRBJ1-5, with D hard to call. The CDR3 is made up of 15 amino acids. V was cut by 1 base and J by 0 bases, with 8 bases left in between. Germline CDR1 reads SGHDT; CDR2 reads YYEEEE. CDR3 nucleotides: TGTGCCAGCAGCTTGAATGGGTTTAGCAATCAGCCCCAGCATTTT. Protein product: CASSLNGFSNQPQHF.

The table lists this clonotype with a count of one. The chain links TRBV3-1 to TRBJ2-4; 7 bases align to TRBD1. Germline CDR1 LGHDT, CDR2 YNNKEL (reference sequence). Unmatched junction bases numbered 5, after V lost 0 bases and J lost 0 bases. The CDR3 loop spans 17 amino acids. DNA for the CDR3: TGTGCCAGCAGCCAAGACAGGACAGGTCAAGCCAAAAACATTCAGTACTTC. This codes for CASSQDRTGQAKNIQYF. Full variable domain (remainder filled in from reference TRBV3-1 and TRBJ2-4): DTAVSQTPKYLVTQMGNDKSIKCEQNLGHDTMYWYKQDSKKFLKIMFSYNNKELIINETVPNRFSPKSPDKAHLNLHINSLELGDSAVYFCASSQDRTGQAKNIQYFGAGTRLSVL.

This clonotype was found a few times. The chain links TRBV28 to TRBJ2-5; 9 nucleotides agree with TRBD2. In germline, CDR1 is MDHEN, CDR2 SYDVKM. V lost 8 bases, J lost 0 bases, and 13 bases stayed unmatched. The CDR3 covers 17 residues. CDR3 in amino acids: CASVRGGRAWYQETQYF. CDR3 nucleotide sequence: TGTGCCAGCGTGCGGGGGGGTAGGGCTTGGTACCAAGAGACCCAGTACTTC.